This TCR beta chain was identified in a study of blood T cells in healthy people across ages. The study's findings and limits: When set beside aged donors, long-lived donors presented more naive CD4+ cells and higher diversity. The unsorted PBMCs prevented any conclusive comparison of naive versus antigen-experienced cells.

Germline CDR1 SNHLY, CDR2 FYNNEI. CDR3 size: 15 residues. This clonotype was recorded once. The antigen is not known. For the second PCR, which ran for roughly 7 to 11 cycles, a sample-barcoded 5' primer and a J-beta primer mix were used. Every sample gave at least 2.5 million paired-end reads containing CDR3. TCRdb independently ran MiXCR on the 5' RACE reads; one entry per CDR3 protein. The profile covers about 640,000 distinct CDR3 sequences, with about 54% appearing a single time and 35% to 40% taken by the ten largest. The TCR comes from a man aged 60-69 years in good health. The V gene is TRBV2, the J gene TRBJ2-7; D might be TRBD1 (5 bases). Near its end, the DNA agrees better with TRBJ2-5, so the J call may be wrong. The sample was blood. The chain's CDR3 is CASSEGGAEQETQYF. The CDR3 nucleotides read TGTGCCAGCAGTGAAGGTGGGGCAGAACAAGAGACCCAGTACTTC.